This TCR beta chain came from a study of CD8+ T cells in alopecia areata. Overall study: Treatment comprised oral tofacitinib, 5 to 10 mg twice daily, in treated patients.

As to treatment: oral pan-JAK inhibitor, 5-10 mg twice daily. Lesional scalp tissue (obtained by punch biopsy) and peripheral blood were collected from alopecia areata patients. Starting from PBMCs, sorting isolated CD4+ and CD8+ T cells. Regarding this clone: Its antigen is not known.

In each case, RNA was isolated and then reverse transcribed into cDNA as the sequencing template. Using immunoSEQ multiplex PCR, the repertoire was profiled, and TCRdb retains in-frame clones only, with some absent. The sample records about 270,000 clones, roughly 60% being singletons. Study-wide results and limits: In lesional scalp, particularly from alopecia totalis/universalis, clonality was higher than in normal scalp.

Germline V gene sequence: CDR1 SQVTM, CDR2 ANQGSEA. CDR3 size: 12 residues. V was trimmed by 3 bases and J by 5 bases, leaving 10 bases between them. J is TRBJ1-1 and V is TRBV29-1; no definite D call. This sequence originates from a human donor with alopecia areata. Material: CD4+ T cells sorted from blood, obtained between weeks 51 and 54, from a patient treated with tofacitinib. The CDR3 nucleotides read TGCAGCGTTGAGTTAGGCAGAACTGAAGCTTTCTTT. As protein: CSVELGRTEAFF.